The source of this T cell receptor beta chain is a study of blood T cell repertoires in COVID-19. As originally analysed: For nucleated cells, counts were estimated from reference gene primer amplification. Assay: immunoSEQ multiplex PCR; the TCRdb copy retains only in-frame clones and omits some. That table gives V, J and clone size, and the DNA gave D and trimming. The sample holds about 93,000 clones, roughly 90% seen once. The sample consisted of peripheral blood. The origin of this receptor is an elderly woman with acute or convalescent COVID-19.

CDR3 coding DNA: TGTGCCACCAGTGACAACGACAGGGGCATGAACACTGAAGCTTTCTTT. It specifies CATSDNDRGMNTEAFF. The rearrangement uses TRBV24-1 and TRBJ1-1; 8 bases match TRBD1. This CDR3 region has 16 residues. The germline gives CDR1 KGHDR, CDR2 SFDVKD. The trim removed 4 bases at V and 0 bases at J, leaving 6 bases unmatched.